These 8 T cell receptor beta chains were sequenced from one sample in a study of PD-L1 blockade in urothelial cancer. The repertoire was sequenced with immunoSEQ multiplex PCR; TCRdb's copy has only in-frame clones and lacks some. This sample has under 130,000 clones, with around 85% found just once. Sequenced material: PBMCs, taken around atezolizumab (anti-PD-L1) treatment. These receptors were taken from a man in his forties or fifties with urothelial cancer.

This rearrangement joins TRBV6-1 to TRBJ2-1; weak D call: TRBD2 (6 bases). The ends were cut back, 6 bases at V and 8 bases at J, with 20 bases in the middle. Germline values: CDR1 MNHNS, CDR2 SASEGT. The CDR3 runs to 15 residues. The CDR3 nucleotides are TGTGCCAGCAGCGAGGGTCTGACTAGGTTTTATGAGCAGTTCTTC. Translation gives CASSEGLTRFYEQFF.

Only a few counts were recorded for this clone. The CDR3 DNA follows: TGTGCCAGCAGGGACCCGGGGAGTTACACTGAAGCTTTCTTT. Translating gives CASRDPGSYTEAFF. The chain joins TRBV6-5 to TRBJ1-1, with no clear D. The V and J ends lost 6 bases and 3 bases respectively, with 14 bases between them. The CDR3 runs to 14 residues. Germline V gene data show CDR1 as MNHEY and CDR2 as SVGAGI.

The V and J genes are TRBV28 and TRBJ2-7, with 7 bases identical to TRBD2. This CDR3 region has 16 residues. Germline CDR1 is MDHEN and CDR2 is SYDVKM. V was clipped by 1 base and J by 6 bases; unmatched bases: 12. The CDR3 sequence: CASSLSLSTSLGEQYF. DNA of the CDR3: TGTGCCAGCAGTTTATCCCTATCGACTAGCCTTGGCGAGCAGTACTTC.

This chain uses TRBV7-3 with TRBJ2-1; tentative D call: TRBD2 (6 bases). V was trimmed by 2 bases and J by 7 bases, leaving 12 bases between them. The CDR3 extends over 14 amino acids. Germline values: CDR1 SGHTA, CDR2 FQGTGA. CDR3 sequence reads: CASSLRLARNEQFF. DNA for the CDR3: TGTGCCAGCAGCTTACGGCTAGCGAGGAATGAGCAGTTCTTC.

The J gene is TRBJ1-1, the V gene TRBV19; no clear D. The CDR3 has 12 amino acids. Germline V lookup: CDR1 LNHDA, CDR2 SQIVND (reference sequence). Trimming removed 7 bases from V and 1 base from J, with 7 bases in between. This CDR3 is CASTAQNTEAFF. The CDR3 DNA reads TGTGCCAGTACCGCGCAGAACACTGAAGCTTTCTTT.

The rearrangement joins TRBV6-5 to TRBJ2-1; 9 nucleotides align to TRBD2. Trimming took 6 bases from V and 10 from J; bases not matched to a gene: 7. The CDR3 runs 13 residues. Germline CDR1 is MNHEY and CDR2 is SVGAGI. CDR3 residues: CASRRAGGKEQFF. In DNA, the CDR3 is TGTGCCAGCAGAAGAGCGGGAGGTAAGGAGCAGTTCTTC.

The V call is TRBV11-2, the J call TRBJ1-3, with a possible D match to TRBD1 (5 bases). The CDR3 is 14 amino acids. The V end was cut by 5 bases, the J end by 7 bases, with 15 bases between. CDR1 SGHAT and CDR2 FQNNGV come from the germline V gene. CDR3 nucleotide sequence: TGTGCCAGCAGCGAACGACAGTCCCGGAACACCATATATTTT. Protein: CASSERQSRNTIYF.

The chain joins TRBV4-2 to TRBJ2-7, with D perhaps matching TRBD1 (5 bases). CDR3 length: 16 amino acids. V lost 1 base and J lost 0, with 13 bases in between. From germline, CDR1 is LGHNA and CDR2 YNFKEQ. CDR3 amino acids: CASSQAEGASSYEQYF. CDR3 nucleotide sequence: TGTGCCAGCAGCCAAGCTGAAGGGGCGAGCTCCTACGAGCAGTACTTC.